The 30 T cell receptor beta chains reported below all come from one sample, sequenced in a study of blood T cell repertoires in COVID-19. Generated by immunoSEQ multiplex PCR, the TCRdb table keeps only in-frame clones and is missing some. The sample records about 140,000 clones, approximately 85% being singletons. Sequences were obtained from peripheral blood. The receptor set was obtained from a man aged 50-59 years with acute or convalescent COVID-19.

The CDR3 sequence: CASSTSLGQGYNEQFF. The CDR3 coding sequence is TGTGCCAGCAGCACTAGTTTGGGACAGGGATACAATGAGCAGTTCTTC. This chain joins TRBV9 and TRBJ2-1; 9 bases fit TRBD1. The CDR3 is 16 residues long. Germline V gene sequence: CDR1 SGDLS, CDR2 YYNGEE. The J segment lost 4 bases and the V segment lost 4 bases, leaving 9 bases of the junction unmatched.

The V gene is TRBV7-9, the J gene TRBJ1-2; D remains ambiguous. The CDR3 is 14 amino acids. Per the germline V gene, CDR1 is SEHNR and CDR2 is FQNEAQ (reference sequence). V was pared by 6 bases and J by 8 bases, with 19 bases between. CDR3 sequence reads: CASSLDGGVGGYTF. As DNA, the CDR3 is TGTGCCAGCAGTTTGGACGGAGGAGTAGGAGGCTACACCTTC.

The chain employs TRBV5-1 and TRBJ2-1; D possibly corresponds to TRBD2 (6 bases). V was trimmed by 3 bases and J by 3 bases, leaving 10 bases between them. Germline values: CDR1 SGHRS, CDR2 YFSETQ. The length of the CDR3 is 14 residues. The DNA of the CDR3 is TGCGCCAGCAGCTCTGCGGGGTACTACAATGAGCAGTTCTTC. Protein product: CASSSAGYYNEQFF. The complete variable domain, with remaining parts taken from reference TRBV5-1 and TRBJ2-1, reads KAGVTQTPRYLIKTRGQQVTLSCSPISGHRSVSWYQQTPGQGLQFLFEYFSETQRNKGNFPGRFSGRQFSNSRSEMNVSTLELGDSALYLCASSSAGYYNEQFFGPGTRLTVL.

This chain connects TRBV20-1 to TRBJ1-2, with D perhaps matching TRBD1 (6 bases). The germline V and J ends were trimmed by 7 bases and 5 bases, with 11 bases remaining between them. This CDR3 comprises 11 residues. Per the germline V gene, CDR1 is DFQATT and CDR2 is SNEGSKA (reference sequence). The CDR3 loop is CSGGGLYGYTF. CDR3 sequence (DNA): TGCAGTGGCGGGGGCCTTTATGGCTACACCTTC.

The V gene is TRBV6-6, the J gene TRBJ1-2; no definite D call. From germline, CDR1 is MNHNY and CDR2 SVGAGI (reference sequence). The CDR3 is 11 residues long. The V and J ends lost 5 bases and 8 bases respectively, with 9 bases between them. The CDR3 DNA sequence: TGTGCCAGCAGTAACACCGGGGGCTACACCTTC. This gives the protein CASSNTGGYTF.

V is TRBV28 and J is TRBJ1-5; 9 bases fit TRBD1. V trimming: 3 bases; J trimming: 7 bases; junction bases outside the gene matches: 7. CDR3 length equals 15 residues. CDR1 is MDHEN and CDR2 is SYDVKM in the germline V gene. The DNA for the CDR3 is TGTGCCAGCAGTTTCCCACAGGGGGCGGGACAGCCCCAGCATTTT. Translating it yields CASSFPQGAGQPQHF.

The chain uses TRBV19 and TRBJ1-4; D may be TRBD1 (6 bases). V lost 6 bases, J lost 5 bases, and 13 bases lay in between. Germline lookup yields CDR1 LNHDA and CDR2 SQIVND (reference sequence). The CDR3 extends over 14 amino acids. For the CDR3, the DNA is TGTGCCAGTAGCCAACAGGGTAAAAATGAAAAACTGTTTTTT. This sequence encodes CASSQQGKNEKLFF.

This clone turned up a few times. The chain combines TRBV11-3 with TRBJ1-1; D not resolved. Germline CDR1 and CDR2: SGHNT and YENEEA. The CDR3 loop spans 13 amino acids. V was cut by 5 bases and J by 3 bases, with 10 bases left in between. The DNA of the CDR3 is TGTGCCAGCAGCCGTGAGTCCGACACTGAAGCTTTCTTT. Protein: CASSRESDTEAFF.

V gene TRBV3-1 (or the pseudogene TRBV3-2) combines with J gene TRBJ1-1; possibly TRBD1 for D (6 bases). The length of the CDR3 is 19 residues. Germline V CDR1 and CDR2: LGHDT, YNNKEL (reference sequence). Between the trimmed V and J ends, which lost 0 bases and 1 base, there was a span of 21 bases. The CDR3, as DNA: TGTGCCAGCAGCCAAGATATCGGGTTTGAGGTCAGGGGGAACACTGAAGCTTTCTTT. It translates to CASSQDIGFEVRGNTEAFF.

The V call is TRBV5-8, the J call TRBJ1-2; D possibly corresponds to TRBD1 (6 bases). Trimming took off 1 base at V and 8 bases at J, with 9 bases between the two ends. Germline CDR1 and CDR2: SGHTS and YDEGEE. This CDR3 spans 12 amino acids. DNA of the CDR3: TGTGCCAGCAGCTTGCGCAGGGGCGGCTACACCTTC. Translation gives CASSLRRGGYTF.

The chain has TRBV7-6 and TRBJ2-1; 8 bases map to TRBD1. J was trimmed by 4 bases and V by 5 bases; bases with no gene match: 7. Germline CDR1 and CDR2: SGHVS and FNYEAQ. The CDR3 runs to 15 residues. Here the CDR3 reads CASSPAGGRYNEQFF. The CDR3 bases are TGTGCCAGCAGCCCGGCAGGGGGCCGATACAATGAGCAGTTCTTC. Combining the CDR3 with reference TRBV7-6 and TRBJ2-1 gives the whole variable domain GAGVSQSPRYKVTKRGQDVALRCDPISGHVSLYWYRQALGQGPEFLTYFNYEAQQDKSGLPNDRFSAERPEGSISTLTIQRTEQRDSAMYRCASSPAGGRYNEQFFGPGTRLTVL.

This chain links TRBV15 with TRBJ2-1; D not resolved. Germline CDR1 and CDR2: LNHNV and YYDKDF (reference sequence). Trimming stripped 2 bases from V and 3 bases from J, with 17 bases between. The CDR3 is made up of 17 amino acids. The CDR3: CATSRQVDERIYNEQFF. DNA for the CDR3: TGTGCCACCAGCAGACAGGTTGATGAGAGAATCTACAATGAGCAGTTCTTC.

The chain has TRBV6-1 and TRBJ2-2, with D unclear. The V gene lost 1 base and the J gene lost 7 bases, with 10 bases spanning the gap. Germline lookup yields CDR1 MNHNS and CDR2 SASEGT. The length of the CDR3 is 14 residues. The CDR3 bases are TGTGCCAGCAGTGAAGGGGCCTACGACGGGGAGCTGTTTTTT. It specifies CASSEGAYDGELFF.

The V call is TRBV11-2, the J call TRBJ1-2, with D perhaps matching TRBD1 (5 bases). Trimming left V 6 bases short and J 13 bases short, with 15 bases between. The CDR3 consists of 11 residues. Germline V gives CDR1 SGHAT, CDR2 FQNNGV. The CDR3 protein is CASSYQDNRTF. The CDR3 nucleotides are TGTGCCAGCAGTTACCAGGACAACCGCACCTTC.

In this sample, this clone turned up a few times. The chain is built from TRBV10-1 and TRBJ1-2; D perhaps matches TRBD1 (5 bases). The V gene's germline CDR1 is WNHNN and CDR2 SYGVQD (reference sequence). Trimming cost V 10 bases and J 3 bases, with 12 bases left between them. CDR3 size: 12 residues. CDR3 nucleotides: TGCGCCATCCCCAGGGAATACTATGGCTACACCTTC. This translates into CAIPREYYGYTF.

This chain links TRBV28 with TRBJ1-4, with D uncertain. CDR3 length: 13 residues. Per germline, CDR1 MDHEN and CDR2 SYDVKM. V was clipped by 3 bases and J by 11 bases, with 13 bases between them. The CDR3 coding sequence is TGTGCCAGCAGTTTCGGGGAAATGAGGAAACTGTTTTTT. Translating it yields CASSFGEMRKLFF.

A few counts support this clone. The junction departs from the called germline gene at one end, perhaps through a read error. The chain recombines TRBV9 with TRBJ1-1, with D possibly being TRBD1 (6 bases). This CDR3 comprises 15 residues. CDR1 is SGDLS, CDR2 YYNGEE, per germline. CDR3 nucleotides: TGTGCCAGCAGCGCGGGACCCGGGACACCAGCTGACGCTTTCTTT. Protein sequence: CASSAGPGTPADAFF.

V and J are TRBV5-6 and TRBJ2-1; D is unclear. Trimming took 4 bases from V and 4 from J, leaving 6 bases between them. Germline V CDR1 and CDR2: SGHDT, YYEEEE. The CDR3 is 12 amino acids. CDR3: CASSKHYNEQFF. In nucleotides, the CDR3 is TGTGCCAGCAGCAAACATTACAATGAGCAGTTCTTC.

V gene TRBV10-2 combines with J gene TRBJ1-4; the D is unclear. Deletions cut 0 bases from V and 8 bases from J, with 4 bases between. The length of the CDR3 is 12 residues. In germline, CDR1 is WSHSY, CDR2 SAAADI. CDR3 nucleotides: TGCGCCAGCAGTGAGTCCGAGGAAAAACTGTTTTTT. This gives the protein CASSESEEKLFF.

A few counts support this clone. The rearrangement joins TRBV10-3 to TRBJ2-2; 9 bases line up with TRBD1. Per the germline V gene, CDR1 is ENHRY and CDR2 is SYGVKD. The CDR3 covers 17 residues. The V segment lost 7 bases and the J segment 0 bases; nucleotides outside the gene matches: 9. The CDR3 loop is CAITPGQGIANTGELFF. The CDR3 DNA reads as TGTGCCATCACCCCGGGACAGGGCATAGCGAACACCGGGGAGCTGTTTTTT.

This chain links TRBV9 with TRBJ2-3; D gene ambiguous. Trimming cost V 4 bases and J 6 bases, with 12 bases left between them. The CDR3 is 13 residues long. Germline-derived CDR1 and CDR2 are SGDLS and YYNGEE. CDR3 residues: CASSPKLRDTQYF. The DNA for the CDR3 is TGTGCCAGCAGCCCCAAACTGAGGGATACGCAGTATTTT.

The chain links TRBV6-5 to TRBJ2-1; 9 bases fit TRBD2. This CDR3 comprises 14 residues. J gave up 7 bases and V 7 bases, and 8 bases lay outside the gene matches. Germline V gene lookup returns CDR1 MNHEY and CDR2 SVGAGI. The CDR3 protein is CASTGSGGRNEQFF. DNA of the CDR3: TGTGCCAGCACGGGTAGCGGGGGCCGGAATGAGCAGTTCTTC.

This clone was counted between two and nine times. CDR3 DNA sequence: TGTGCCAGTAGTAGCTGGACAGGGAGAGGTCATGGCTACACCTTC. It codes for CASSSWTGRGHGYTF. This chain joins TRBV19 and TRBJ1-2, with 8 bases aligning to TRBD1. The CDR3 runs 15 residues. V lost 4 bases to trimming and J lost 6 bases; unmatched junction nucleotides: 10. In germline, CDR1 is LNHDA, CDR2 SQIVND (reference sequence).

The chain's CDR3 is CASSQGGSYNEQFF. The CDR3 bases are TGTGCCAGCAGTCAGGGAGGGTCCTACAATGAGCAGTTCTTC. The chain joins TRBV6-5 to TRBJ2-1, with TRBD2 matching 7 bases. With V trimmed by 5 bases and J by 1 base, 2 bases remained unmatched. Germline CDR1 and CDR2: MNHEY and SVGAGI. CDR3 size: 14 residues.

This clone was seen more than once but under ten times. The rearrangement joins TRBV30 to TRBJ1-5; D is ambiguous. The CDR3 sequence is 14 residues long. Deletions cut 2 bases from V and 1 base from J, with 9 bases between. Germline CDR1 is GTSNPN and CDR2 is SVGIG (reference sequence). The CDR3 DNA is TGTGCCTGGAGTCTTACGCGGAGCAATCAGCCCCAGCATTTT. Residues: CAWSLTRSNQPQHF. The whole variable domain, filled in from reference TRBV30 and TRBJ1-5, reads SQTIHQWPATLVQPVGSPLSLECTVEGTSNPNLYWYRQAAGRGLQLLFYSVGIGQISSEVPQNLSASRPQDRQFILSSKKLLLSDSGFYLCAWSLTRSNQPQHFGDGTRLSIL.

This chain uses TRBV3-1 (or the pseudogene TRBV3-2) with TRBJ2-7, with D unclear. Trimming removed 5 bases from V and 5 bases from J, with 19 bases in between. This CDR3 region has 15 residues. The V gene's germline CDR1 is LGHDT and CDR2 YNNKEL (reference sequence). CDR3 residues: CASSSNGPTSNEQYF. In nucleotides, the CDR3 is TGTGCCAGCAGCTCGAACGGTCCTACGTCCAACGAGCAGTACTTC.

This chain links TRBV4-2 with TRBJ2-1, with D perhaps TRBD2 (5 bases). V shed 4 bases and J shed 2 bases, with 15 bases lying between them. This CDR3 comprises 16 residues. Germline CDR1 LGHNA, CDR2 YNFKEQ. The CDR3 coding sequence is TGTGCCAGCAGCCGGCAGATGGACTCAGCCTACAATGAGCAGTTCTTC. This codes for CASSRQMDSAYNEQFF.

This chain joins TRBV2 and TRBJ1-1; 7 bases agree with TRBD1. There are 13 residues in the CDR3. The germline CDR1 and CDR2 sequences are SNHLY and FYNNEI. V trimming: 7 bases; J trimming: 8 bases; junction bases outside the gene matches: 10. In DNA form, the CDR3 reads TGTGCCAGCACCAAAAGCGGGGGACAGGAAGCTTTCTTT. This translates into CASTKSGGQEAFF. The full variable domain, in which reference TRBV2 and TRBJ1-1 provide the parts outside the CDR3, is EPEVTQTPSHQVTQMGQEVILRCVPISNHLYFYWYRQILGQKVEFLVSFYNNEISEKSEIFDDQFSVERPDGSNFTLKIRSTKLEDSAMYFCASTKSGGQEAFFGQGTRLTVV.

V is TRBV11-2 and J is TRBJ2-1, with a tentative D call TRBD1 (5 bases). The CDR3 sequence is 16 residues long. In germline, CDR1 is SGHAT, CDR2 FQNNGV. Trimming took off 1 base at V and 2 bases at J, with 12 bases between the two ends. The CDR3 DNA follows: TGTGCCAGCAGCTTAGTTGGCAGGGTAACCTACAATGAGCAGTTCTTC. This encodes CASSLVGRVTYNEQFF.

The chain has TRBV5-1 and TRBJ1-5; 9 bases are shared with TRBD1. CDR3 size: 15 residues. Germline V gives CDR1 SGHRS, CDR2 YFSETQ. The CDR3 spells CPQTGTGLPNQPQHF. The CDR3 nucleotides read TGCCCCCAGACCGGGACAGGGCTTCCCAATCAGCCCCAGCATTTT.